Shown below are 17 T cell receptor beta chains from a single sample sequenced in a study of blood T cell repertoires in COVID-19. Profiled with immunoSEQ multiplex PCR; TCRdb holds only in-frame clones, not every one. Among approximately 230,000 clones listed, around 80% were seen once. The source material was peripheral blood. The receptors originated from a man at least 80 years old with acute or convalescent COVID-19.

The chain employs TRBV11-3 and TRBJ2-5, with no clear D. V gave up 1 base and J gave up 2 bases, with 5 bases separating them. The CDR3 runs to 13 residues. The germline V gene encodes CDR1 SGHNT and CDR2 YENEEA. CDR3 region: CASSLVQQETQYF. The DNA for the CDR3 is TGTGCCAGCAGCTTAGTACAACAAGAGACCCAGTACTTC.

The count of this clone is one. The CDR3 here is CASSLSISTTGLAKNIQYF. CDR3 nucleotide sequence: TGTGCCAGCAGCTTGTCCATATCTACGACGGGACTAGCCAAAAACATTCAGTACTTC. The rearrangement links TRBV5-8 to TRBJ2-4; TRBD2 is a possible D gene (6 bases). CDR3 size: 19 residues. CDR1 and CDR2 (germline): SGHTS, YDEGEE. V lost 1 base, J lost 0 bases, and 20 bases lay in between.

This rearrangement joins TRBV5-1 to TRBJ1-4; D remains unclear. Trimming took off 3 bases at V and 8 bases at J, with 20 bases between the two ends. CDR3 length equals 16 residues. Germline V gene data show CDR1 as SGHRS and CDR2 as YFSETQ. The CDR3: CASSSSALEGREKLFF. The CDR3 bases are TGCGCCAGCAGCTCGTCTGCCCTAGAGGGAAGGGAAAAACTGTTTTTT. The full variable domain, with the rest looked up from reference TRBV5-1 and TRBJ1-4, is KAGVTQTPRYLIKTRGQQVTLSCSPISGHRSVSWYQQTPGQGLQFLFEYFSETQRNKGNFPGRFSGRQFSNSRSEMNVSTLELGDSALYLCASSSSALEGREKLFFGSGTQLSVL.

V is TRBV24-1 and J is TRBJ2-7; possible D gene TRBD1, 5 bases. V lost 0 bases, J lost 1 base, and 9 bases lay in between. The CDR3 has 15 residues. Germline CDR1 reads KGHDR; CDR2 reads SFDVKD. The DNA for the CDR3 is TGTGCCACCAGTGATTTGCGGCAGGGTTCCTACGAGCAGTACTTC. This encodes CATSDLRQGSYEQYF.

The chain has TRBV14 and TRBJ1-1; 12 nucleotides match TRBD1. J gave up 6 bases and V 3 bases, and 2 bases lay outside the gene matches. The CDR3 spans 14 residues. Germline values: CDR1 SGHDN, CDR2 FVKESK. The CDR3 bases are TGTGCCAGCAGCCAGGGGACAGGGGGCTCTGAAGCTTTCTTT. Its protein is CASSQGTGGSEAFF.

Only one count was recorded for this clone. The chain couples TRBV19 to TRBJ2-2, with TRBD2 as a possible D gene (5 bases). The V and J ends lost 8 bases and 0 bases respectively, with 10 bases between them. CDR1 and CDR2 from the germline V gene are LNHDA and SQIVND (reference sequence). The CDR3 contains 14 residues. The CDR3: CASEGNANTGELFF. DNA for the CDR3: TGTGCCAGTGAGGGTAACGCGAACACCGGGGAGCTGTTTTTT.

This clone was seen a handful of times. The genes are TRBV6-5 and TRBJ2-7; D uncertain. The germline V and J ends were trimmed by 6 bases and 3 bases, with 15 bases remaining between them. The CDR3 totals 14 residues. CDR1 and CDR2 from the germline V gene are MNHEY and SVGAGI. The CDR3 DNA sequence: TGTGCCAGCAGACGATCCTCTCTCGGCTACGAGCAGTACTTC. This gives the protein CASRRSSLGYEQYF.

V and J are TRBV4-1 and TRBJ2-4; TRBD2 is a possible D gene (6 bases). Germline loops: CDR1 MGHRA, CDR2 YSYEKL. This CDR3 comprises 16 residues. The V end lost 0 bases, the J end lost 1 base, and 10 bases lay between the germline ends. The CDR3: CASSQDPGVAKNIQYF. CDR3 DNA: TGCGCCAGCAGCCAAGACCCGGGGGTTGCCAAAAACATTCAGTACTTC.

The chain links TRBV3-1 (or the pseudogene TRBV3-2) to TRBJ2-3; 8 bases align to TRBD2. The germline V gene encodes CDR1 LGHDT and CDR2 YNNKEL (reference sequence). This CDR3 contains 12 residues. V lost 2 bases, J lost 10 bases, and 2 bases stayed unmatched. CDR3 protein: CASSQSGGPQYF. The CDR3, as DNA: TGTGCCAGCAGCCAAAGCGGGGGTCCGCAGTATTTT.

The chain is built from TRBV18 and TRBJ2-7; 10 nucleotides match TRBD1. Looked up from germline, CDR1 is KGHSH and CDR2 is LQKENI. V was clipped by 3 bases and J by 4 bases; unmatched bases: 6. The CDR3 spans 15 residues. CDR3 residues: CASSPLDRGVYEQYF. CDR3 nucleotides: TGTGCCAGCTCACCGTTGGACAGGGGGGTGTACGAGCAGTACTTC.

This chain's CDR3 is CASSQAGTGEAPGELFF. DNA for the CDR3: TGCGCCAGCAGCCAGGCCGGGACAGGGGAAGCTCCCGGGGAGCTGTTTTTT. The chain joins TRBV5-1 to TRBJ2-2; TRBD1 matches 10 bases. The germline gives CDR1 SGHRS, CDR2 YFSETQ. This CDR3 comprises 17 residues. J lost 6 bases, V lost 4 bases, and 12 bases had no gene match.

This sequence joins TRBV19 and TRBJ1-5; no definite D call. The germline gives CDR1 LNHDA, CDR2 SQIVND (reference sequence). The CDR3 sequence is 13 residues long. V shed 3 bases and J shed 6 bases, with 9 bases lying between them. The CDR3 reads CASSIGLIQPQHF. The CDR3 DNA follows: TGTGCCAGTAGTATCGGACTTATTCAGCCCCAGCATTTT. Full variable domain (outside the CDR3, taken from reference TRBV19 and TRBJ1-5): DGGITQSPKYLFRKEGQNVTLSCEQNLNHDAMYWYRQDPGQGLRLIYYSQIVNDFQKGDIAEGYSVSREKKESFPLTVTSAQKNPTAFYLCASSIGLIQPQHFGDGTRLSIL.

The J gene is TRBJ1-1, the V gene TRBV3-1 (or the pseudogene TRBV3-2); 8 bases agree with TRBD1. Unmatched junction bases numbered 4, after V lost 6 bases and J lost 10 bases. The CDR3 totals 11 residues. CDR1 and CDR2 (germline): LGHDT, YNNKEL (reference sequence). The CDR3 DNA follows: TGTGCCAGCAGGGACAGGGAGGGAGCTTTCTTT. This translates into CASRDREGAFF.

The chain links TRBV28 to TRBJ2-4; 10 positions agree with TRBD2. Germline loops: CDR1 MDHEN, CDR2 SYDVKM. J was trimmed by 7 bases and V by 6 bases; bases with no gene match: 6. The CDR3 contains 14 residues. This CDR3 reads CASRISGRMNIQYF. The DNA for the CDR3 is TGTGCCAGCAGGATTAGCGGGAGGATGAACATTCAGTACTTC. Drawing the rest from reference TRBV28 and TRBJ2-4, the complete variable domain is DVKVTQSSRYLVKRTGEKVFLECVQDMDHENMFWYRQDPGLGLRLIYFSYDVKMKEKGDIPEGYSVSREKKERFSLILESASTNQTSMYLCASRISGRMNIQYFGAGTRLSVL.

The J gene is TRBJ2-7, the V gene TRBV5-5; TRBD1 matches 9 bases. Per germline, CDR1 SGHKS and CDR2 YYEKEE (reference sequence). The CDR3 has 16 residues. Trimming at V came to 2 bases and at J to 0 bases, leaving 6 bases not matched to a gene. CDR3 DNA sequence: TGTGCCAGCAGCTTACAGGGGGCGCCGAGCTCCTACGAGCAGTACTTC. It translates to CASSLQGAPSSYEQYF.

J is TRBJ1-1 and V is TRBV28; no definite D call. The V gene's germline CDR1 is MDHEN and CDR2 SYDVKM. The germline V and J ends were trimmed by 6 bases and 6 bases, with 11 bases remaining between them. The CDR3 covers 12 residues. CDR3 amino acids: CASSLLGSEAFF. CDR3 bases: TGTGCCAGCAGCCTCCTCGGGTCTGAAGCTTTCTTT.

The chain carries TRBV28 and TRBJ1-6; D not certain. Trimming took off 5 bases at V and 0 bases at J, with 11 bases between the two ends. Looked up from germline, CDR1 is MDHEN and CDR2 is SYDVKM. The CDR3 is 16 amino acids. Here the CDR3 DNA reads TGTGCCAGCAGTCCCGGCGGAAGCTCCTATAATTCACCCCTCCACTTT. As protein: CASSPGGSSYNSPLHF.